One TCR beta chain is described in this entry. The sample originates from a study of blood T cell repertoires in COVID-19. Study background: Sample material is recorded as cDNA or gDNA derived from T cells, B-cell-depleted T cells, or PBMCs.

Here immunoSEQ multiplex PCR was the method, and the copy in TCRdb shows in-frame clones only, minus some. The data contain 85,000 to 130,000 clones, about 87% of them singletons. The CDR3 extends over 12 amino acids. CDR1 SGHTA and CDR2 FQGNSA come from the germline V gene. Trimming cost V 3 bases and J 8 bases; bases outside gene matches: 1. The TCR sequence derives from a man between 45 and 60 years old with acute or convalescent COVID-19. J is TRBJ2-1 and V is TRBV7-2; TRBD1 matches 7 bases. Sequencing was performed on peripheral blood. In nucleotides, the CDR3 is TGTGCCAGCAGCTTGGGACAGTATGAGCAGTTCTTC. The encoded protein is CASSLGQYEQFF.